This T cell receptor (beta chain) is drawn from a study of blood T cell repertoires in COVID-19. TCRdb's table, derived via immunoSEQ multiplex PCR, lists solely in-frame clones and lacks some. The data show hundreds of thousands of clones, 84% seen once. This TCR was recovered from a human donor in a cohort sampled during active COVID-19. Input material: peripheral blood.

Written as DNA, the CDR3 is TGCGCCAGCAGCCAAGATAGGCTAGCGGGGGGGCGGGCCACAGATACGCAGTATTTT. Its translation is CASSQDRLAGGRATDTQYF. This sequence joins TRBV4-1 and TRBJ2-3, with 12 positions matching TRBD2. J gave up 2 bases and V 0 bases, and 9 bases lay outside the gene matches. The CDR3 has 19 residues. Germline V CDR1 and CDR2: MGHRA, YSYEKL.